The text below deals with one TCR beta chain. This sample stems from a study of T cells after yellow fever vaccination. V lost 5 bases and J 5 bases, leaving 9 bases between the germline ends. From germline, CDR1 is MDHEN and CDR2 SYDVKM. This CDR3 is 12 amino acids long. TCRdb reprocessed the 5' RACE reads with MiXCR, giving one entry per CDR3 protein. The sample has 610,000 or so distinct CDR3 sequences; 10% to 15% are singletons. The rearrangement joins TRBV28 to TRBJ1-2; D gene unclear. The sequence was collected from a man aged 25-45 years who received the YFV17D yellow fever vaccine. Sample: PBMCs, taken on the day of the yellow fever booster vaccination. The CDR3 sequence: CASSMGSYGYTF. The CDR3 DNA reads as TGTGCCAGCAGTATGGGATCATATGGCTACACCTTC.